A selection of T cell receptor beta chains follows, all from one sample in a study of blood T cell repertoires in COVID-19. Sequencing was performed with immunoSEQ multiplex PCR; in TCRdb, only in-frame clones are kept and a portion is missing. The data show around 260,000 clones, about nine tenths seen once. Sequenced input: peripheral blood. The receptors shown here come from a woman in her thirties with active or convalescent COVID-19. CDR3s include the opening cysteine and the closing phenylalanine or tryptophan. The D gene is left open where the match is weak. Clone size is shown for a subset of rows, as once, few, many or a class of expanded clone.

abundance | j_gene | v_gene | d_gene | CDR3aa | CDR3nt
- | TRBJ1-6 | TRBV7-2 | TRBD1 | CASSSPDRGDSPLHF | TGTGCCAGCAGCTCCCCTGACAGGGGAGATTCACCCCTCCACTTT
- | TRBJ1-3 | TRBV27 | TRBD1 | CASARKQGAAGNTIYF | TGTGCCAGCGCCCGAAAACAGGGGGCGGCAGGAAACACCATATATTTT
- | TRBJ2-2 | TRBV27 | - | CASSLRSGREAGELFF | TGTGCCAGCAGTTTGAGGTCCGGCAGGGAAGCCGGGGAGCTGTTTTTT
few | TRBJ1-5 | TRBV27 | TRBD1 | CASSSDRGRAQPQHF | TGTGCCAGCAGTTCCGACAGGGGGCGAGCTCAGCCCCAGCATTTT
- | TRBJ2-3 | TRBV7-2 | TRBD2 | CASSFDLAADTQYF | TGTGCCAGCAGCTTCGACCTAGCGGCAGATACGCAGTATTTT
- | TRBJ1-6 | TRBV9 | - | CASSGRPGTGNNSPLHF | TGTGCCAGCAGCGGAAGACCCGGGACTGGGAATAATTCACCCCTCCACTTT
- | TRBJ1-2 | TRBV7-9 | - | CASSSPQGSSYGYTF | TGTGCCAGCAGCTCACCCCAGGGGTCCAGCTATGGCTACACCTTC
- | TRBJ2-5 | TRBV7-9 | TRBD2 | CASSFSGGIQETQYF | TGTGCCAGCAGCTTTAGCGGGGGTATACAAGAGACCCAGTACTTC
- | TRBJ2-7 | TRBV7-2 | TRBD2 | CASSQAGSGVSYEQYF | TGTGCCAGCAGCCAGGCGGGTAGCGGGGTTTCCTACGAGCAGTACTTC
- | TRBJ1-5 | TRBV15 | - | CATSRQGGGNQPQHF | TGTGCCACCAGCAGACAGGGAGGAGGCAATCAGCCCCAGCATTTT
- | TRBJ2-5 | TRBV5-1 | TRBD1 | CASSFTGGAGQETQYF | TGCGCCAGCAGCTTTACAGGGGGCGCCGGCCAAGAGACCCAGTACTTC
few | TRBJ2-2 | TRBV5-1 | TRBD1 | CASSPVRQGEGTGELFF | TGCGCCAGCAGCCCCGTCCGACAGGGGGAGGGGACCGGGGAGCTGTTTTTT
- | TRBJ1-1 | TRBV19 | - | CASSIGTTQGSDAFF | TGTGCCAGTAGTATCGGGACTACCCAAGGTTCCGATGCTTTCTTT
- | TRBJ1-2 | TRBV28 | TRBD1 | CASSFSRDRHLRGYTF | TGTGCCAGCAGTTTTTCCCGGGACAGGCACCTTAGAGGCTACACCTTC
- | TRBJ1-2 | TRBV6-5 | - | CASSSSGANYGYTF | TGTGCCAGCAGCAGTTCTGGAGCTAACTATGGCTACACCTTC
- | TRBJ1-2 | TRBV19 | TRBD1 | CASSIGGGQANYGYTF | TGTGCCAGTAGTATAGGAGGGGGACAGGCTAACTATGGCTACACCTTC
- | TRBJ1-2 | TRBV5-1 | TRBD1 | CASSSMTGGLGYTF | TGCGCCAGCAGCTCGATGACAGGGGGCCTAGGCTACACCTTC
- | TRBJ2-7 | TRBV5-1 | - | CASSSQGDEQYF | TGCGCCAGCAGCTCCCAGGGTGACGAGCAGTACTTC
- | TRBJ2-3 | TRBV3-1/TRBV3-2 | TRBD2 | CASSQISGGGYTQYF | TGTGCCAGCAGCCAAATTTCGGGGGGAGGTTATACGCAGTATTTT
- | TRBJ1-2 | TRBV6-4 | - | CASSDSTGRGGYTF | TGTGCCAGCAGTGACTCTACCGGGAGAGGCGGCTACACCTTC
once | TRBJ2-7 | TRBV6-2/TRBV6-3 | - | CASSYPPVEQYF | TGTGCCAGCAGTTACCCCCCGGTTGAGCAGTACTTC
- | TRBJ1-5 | TRBV7-2 | - | CASSLGGNLNQPQHF | TGTGCCAGCAGCTTGGGAGGGAATCTCAATCAGCCCCAGCATTTT